The present T cell receptor beta chain was sequenced within a study of vaccination effects on CD4 cells after COVID-19. Looking at the study overall: Convalescent patients (n = two) were sampled 16 days and one week prevaccination.

This clone was counted between two and nine times. What it binds is not known. After around nine days in culture, the CD4+ T cells were isolated. Between March and December 2020, the person had a SARS-CoV-2 infection that PCR confirmed. The CDR3 consists of 13 residues. Between the trimmed V and J ends, which lost 6 bases and 3 bases, there was a span of 11 bases. Germline CDR1 and CDR2: LNHDA and SQIVND (reference sequence). This table comes from immunoSEQ multiplex PCR, and its TCRdb copy is limited to in-frame clones, with some not included. The sample lists 40,000 to 60,000 clones, around 74% seen once, with around 8.9% in the top ten.

The chain links TRBV19 to TRBJ2-5, with a possible D match to TRBD1 (6 bases). This receptor was identified in a human donor who had a prior SARS-CoV-2 infection. This specimen consisted of CD4+ T cells from PBMCs cultured without peptide, obtained before COVID-19 vaccination. CDR3 amino acids: CASRDSSKETQYF. For the CDR3, the DNA is TGTGCCAGTAGGGACAGCTCTAAAGAGACCCAGTACTTC. Together with reference TRBV19 and TRBJ2-5, the CDR3 gives the full variable domain: DGGITQSPKYLFRKEGQNVTLSCEQNLNHDAMYWYRQDPGQGLRLIYYSQIVNDFQKGDIAEGYSVSREKKESFPLTVTSAQKNPTAFYLCASRDSSKETQYFGPGTRLLVL.